These T cell receptor beta chains were read from a single sample in a study of cytomegalovirus exposure and HLA in healthy donors. Profiled with immunoSEQ multiplex PCR; TCRdb holds only in-frame clones, not every one. Here the sample spans about 130,000 clones, about 80% being singletons. The sequenced sample was PBMCs. These receptors were taken from a man aged 25 to 40 in good health and CMV-seronegative. The CDR3 runs from the conserved cysteine through the conserved F or W. The order of the fields is J gene, V gene, D gene, CDR3 protein. D genes are given only for firm matches.

J gene: TRBJ2-7; V gene: TRBV13; D gene: NA; CDR3 protein: CASSLRGGRSYEQYF
J gene: TRBJ1-1; V gene: TRBV27; D gene: NA; CDR3 protein: CASHAGNTEAFF
J gene: TRBJ2-7; V gene: TRBV5-4; D gene: NA; CDR3 protein: CASSTPRQDYEQYF
J gene: TRBJ1-1; V gene: TRBV28; D gene: NA; CDR3 protein: CASSRTVNTEAFF
J gene: TRBJ2-1; V gene: TRBV29-1; D gene: NA; CDR3 protein: CSVWGTLYNEQFF
J gene: TRBJ1-5; V gene: TRBV28; D gene: TRBD1; CDR3 protein: CASRTGVNQPQHF
J gene: TRBJ2-3; V gene: TRBV5-1; D gene: TRBD2; CDR3 protein: CASSRWTSGTDTQYF
J gene: TRBJ1-1; V gene: TRBV27; D gene: NA; CDR3 protein: CASSLNPPVNTEAFF
J gene: TRBJ1-5; V gene: TRBV30; D gene: NA; CDR3 protein: CAGSGGGQPQHF
J gene: TRBJ2-5; V gene: TRBV19; D gene: TRBD2; CDR3 protein: CATGTSGRDQETQYF
J gene: TRBJ2-1; V gene: TRBV10-2; D gene: TRBD2; CDR3 protein: CASSTSGRANEQFF
J gene: TRBJ1-2; V gene: TRBV28; D gene: TRBD1; CDR3 protein: CASREGQGVYGYTF
J gene: TRBJ1-4; V gene: TRBV5-1; D gene: TRBD1; CDR3 protein: CASRGRDSLNEKLFF
J gene: TRBJ1-1; V gene: TRBV7-2; D gene: TRBD1; CDR3 protein: CASSLSVDREAFF
J gene: TRBJ2-7; V gene: TRBV5-5; D gene: TRBD1; CDR3 protein: CASSLGQGRYEQYF
J gene: TRBJ2-1; V gene: TRBV28; D gene: NA; CDR3 protein: CASSSRVGGYNEQFF
J gene: TRBJ2-7; V gene: TRBV28; D gene: NA; CDR3 protein: CASSLPYEQYF
J gene: TRBJ2-3; V gene: TRBV7-2; D gene: TRBD2; CDR3 protein: CASSPSRSLAGGADTQYF
J gene: TRBJ2-7; V gene: TRBV18; D gene: TRBD1; CDR3 protein: CASSPAGTAAYEQYF
J gene: TRBJ2-7; V gene: TRBV6-1; D gene: NA; CDR3 protein: CASTAGSAYEQYF
J gene: TRBJ2-7; V gene: TRBV6-5; D gene: NA; CDR3 protein: CASSYSGSGTYEQYF
J gene: NA; V gene: TRBV7-2; D gene: NA; CDR3 protein: CASTIRGSYEQYF
J gene: TRBJ2-2; V gene: TRBV5-4; D gene: TRBD2; CDR3 protein: CASSPGLAVLNGGELFF
J gene: TRBJ2-5; V gene: TRBV28; D gene: NA; CDR3 protein: CASSLGGKTQYF
J gene: TRBJ2-7; V gene: TRBV6-6; D gene: TRBD2; CDR3 protein: CASRLTSWDEQYF
J gene: TRBJ1-1; V gene: TRBV27; D gene: NA; CDR3 protein: CASTPGWGGMNTEAFF
J gene: TRBJ1-1; V gene: TRBV7-9; D gene: NA; CDR3 protein: CASTKWPSPAFF
J gene: TRBJ2-7; V gene: TRBV6-5; D gene: NA; CDR3 protein: CASSREYLNYEQYF
J gene: TRBJ2-7; V gene: TRBV4-1; D gene: TRBD2; CDR3 protein: CASSPRTSGNVYEQYF
J gene: TRBJ2-1; V gene: TRBV19; D gene: TRBD1; CDR3 protein: CASSIGQGDNEQFF